The rows below give T cell receptor beta chains drawn from one sample of a study of post-analysis software for immune sequencing data. Each CDR3 protein is one row after TCRdb ran MiXCR on the PCR reads. The sample shows some 700,000 distinct CDR3 sequences, more than 50% of them seen only once. Sequencing input: blood. All receptors derive from a girl aged 2 to 10 with multiple sclerosis. CDR3s include the opening cysteine and the closing phenylalanine or tryptophan. A D gene is named only where the DNA matches it firmly. Clone size, where shown, is once, few, many, or a class for clones that have expanded.

V gene	clone size	J gene	D gene	CDR3 protein	CDR3 DNA
TRBV4-1	-	TRBJ1-2	-	CASSPADMTYGYTF	TGCGCCAGCAGCCCAGCGGACATGACCTATGGCTACACCTTC
TRBV7-9	-	TRBJ2-1	TRBD1	CASSPTGAADGEQFF	TGTGCCAGCAGCCCAACAGGGGCCGCGGATGGCGAGCAGTTCTTC
TRBV6-1	few	TRBJ2-5	-	CASSEPGYGQYF	TGTGCCAGCAGTGAACCGGGGTACGGCCAGTACTTC
TRBV11-2	-	TRBJ2-1	TRBD2	CASSLAAGRREGNEQFF	TGTGCCAGCAGCTTGGCGGCAGGCAGGAGGGAGGGCAATGAGCAGTTCTTC
TRBV20-1	-	TRBJ1-2	TRBD1	CSARVPTGREYGYTF	TGCAGTGCTAGAGTCCCGACAGGGAGAGAGTATGGCTACACCTTC
TRBV10-3	-	TRBJ2-1	TRBD2	CAISGSKRESKYNEQFF	TGTGCCATCAGTGGATCCAAGCGGGAATCGAAATACAATGAGCAGTTCTTC
TRBV29-1	-	TRBJ2-6	TRBD1	CSVPGTGGDLGGANVLTF	TGCAGCGTTCCCGGGACAGGGGGCGACCTAGGTGGGGCCAACGTCCTGACTTTC
TRBV7-2	-	TRBJ2-3	TRBD2	CASSLRVRRLADGTDTQYF	TGTGCCAGCAGCTTAAGGGTCCGTCGACTAGCGGATGGCACAGATACGCAGTATTTT
TRBV10-3	few	TRBJ2-7	-	CAISAQGMGINPSYEQYF	TGTGCCATCAGTGCCCAGGGGATGGGAATAAACCCTTCCTACGAGCAGTACTTC
TRBV12-3/TRBV12-4	-	TRBJ2-7	-	CASRRQHEQYF	TGTGCCAGCAGAAGACAACACGAGCAGTACTTC
TRBV10-1	-	TRBJ1-5	-	CARSPLRNQPQHF	TGCGCCAGGTCCCCTCTACGCAATCAGCCCCAGCATTTT
TRBV4-1	-	TRBJ2-1	-	CASSQDRTSGEQFF	TGCGCCAGCAGCCAAGATCGTACTAGTGGTGAGCAGTTCTTC
TRBV7-2	-	TRBJ2-5	-	CASSLAAGIEETQYF	TGTGCCAGCAGCTTAGCGGCCGGGATAGAAGAGACCCAGTACTTC
TRBV7-9	-	TRBJ1-5	-	CASSLTGGSPQPQHF	TGTGCCAGCAGTCTCACGGGAGGTTCCCCTCAGCCCCAGCATTTT
TRBV6-2/TRBV6-3	-	TRBJ1-1	-	CASRPTGPGAMGTEAFF	TGTGCCAGCAGACCCACGGGGCCGGGGGCCATGGGTACTGAAGCTTTCTTT
TRBV28	once	TRBJ2-3	-	CASAQGGDTQYF	TGTGCCAGCGCCCAGGGCGGAGATACGCAGTATTTT
TRBV3-1	once	TRBJ2-1	-	CASSQARDIEQFF	TGTGCCAGCAGCCAAGCTCGGGATATTGAGCAGTTCTTC
TRBV20-1	-	TRBJ2-3	TRBD2	CSAVAGVTDTQYF	TGCAGTGCAGTAGCGGGGGTGACAGATACGCAGTATTTT
TRBV20-1	-	TRBJ2-2	TRBD2	CSARDLRLAAGELFF	TGCAGTGCTAGAGATCTCCGACTAGCGGCCGGGGAGCTGTTTTTT
TRBV4-3	few	TRBJ2-4	-	CASSQGPMRVLAKNIQYF	TGCGCCAGCAGCCAAGGACCGATGAGGGTTTTAGCCAAAAACATTCAGTACTTC
TRBV10-3	-	TRBJ2-1	-	CAISVDVGLGNEQFF	TGTGCCATCAGTGTCGATGTGGGGCTCGGGAATGAGCAGTTCTTC
TRBV2	-	TRBJ1-5	-	CASSEVDTNQPQHF	TGTGCCAGCAGTGAAGTCGACACCAATCAGCCCCAGCATTTT
TRBV18	once	TRBJ1-6	-	CASSPPILGRVNSPPHF	TGTGCCAGCTCACCACCGATTCTTGGCAGGGTTAATTCACCCCCCCACTTT
TRBV27	-	TRBJ2-3	TRBD1	CASNRGDVRDTQYF	TGTGCCAGCAACAGGGGTGACGTACGGGATACGCAGTATTTT
TRBV20-1	-	TRBJ2-5	-	CSARDTSYNEQYF	TGCAGTGCTAGAGACACGTCCTACAATGAGCAGTACTTC
TRBV9	-	TRBJ1-1	-	CASSYHGGVGTEAFF	TGTGCCAGCAGTTACCACGGGGGAGTAGGGACTGAAGCTTTCTTT
TRBV5-1	-	TRBJ2-3	TRBD2	CASRQTSAYTDTQYF	TGCGCCAGCAGGCAAACTAGCGCTTACACAGATACGCAGTATTTT
TRBV7-2	-	TRBJ2-3	-	CASSGYTDTQYF	TGTGCCAGCAGCGGCTACACAGATACGCAGTATTTT
TRBV6-5	-	TRBJ2-4	-	CASSYSSGRSKNIQYF	TGTGCCAGCAGTTACTCATCAGGGAGGTCCAAAAACATTCAGTACTTC
TRBV10-3	-	TRBJ2-2	-	CAIESGVTNTGELFF	TGTGCCATCGAGAGCGGAGTAACGAACACCGGGGAGCTGTTTTTT
TRBV9	few	TRBJ2-1	-	CASSVVGDNEQFF	TGTGCCAGCAGCGTAGTGGGAGACAATGAGCAGTTCTTC
TRBV5-1	-	TRBJ2-1	TRBD2	CASSLPTSGAYNEQFF	TGCGCCAGCAGCTTGCCTACTAGCGGGGCATACAATGAGCAGTTCTTC
TRBV21-1	-	TRBJ2-1	-	CASSSPTTRDRDNEQFF	TGTGCCAGCAGCTCTCCAACCACTAGGGACAGGGACAATGAGCAGTTCTTC
TRBV20-1	-	TRBJ1-2	-	CSARDGTYTF	TGCAGTGCTAGAGATGGTACCTACACCTTC
TRBV10-3	-	TRBJ2-5	-	CAISEPSGAETQYF	TGTGCCATCAGTGAGCCGTCCGGGGCGGAGACCCAGTACTTC
TRBV10-1	-	TRBJ2-1	-	CASSEIGTTSYNEQFF	TGCGCCAGCAGTGAAATAGGGACAACCTCCTACAATGAGCAGTTCTTC
TRBV6-4	-	TRBJ2-1	TRBD2	CASIMTSGRVGNEQFF	TGTGCCAGCATCATGACTAGCGGGAGGGTGGGCAATGAGCAGTTCTTC
TRBV7-8	-	TRBJ2-3	-	CASSLRRINTDTQYF	TGTGCCAGCAGCTTAAGGAGGATCAACACAGATACGCAGTATTTT
TRBV18	-	TRBJ1-5	TRBD1	CASSFGTGGLQPQHF	TGTGCCAGCTCCTTCGGGACAGGGGGCCTTCAGCCCCAGCATTTT
TRBV20-1	-	TRBJ2-3	-	CSANPGADNTDTQYF	TGCAGTGCCAACCCGGGGGCAGATAACACAGATACGCAGTATTTT
TRBV5-1	-	TRBJ2-7	-	CASSLDSAIDEQYF	TGCGCCAGCAGCCTAGATAGTGCAATCGACGAGCAGTACTTC